This T cell receptor beta chain was profiled in a study of blood T cell repertoires in COVID-19. Germline lookup yields CDR1 MRHNA and CDR2 SNTAGT. The CDR3 has 14 amino acids. V dropped 4 bases and J dropped 0 bases, with 6 bases sitting between them. Patients of the Seattle cohort, enrolled during active infection, were followed longitudinally. Assay used: immunoSEQ multiplex PCR; TCRdb lists only in-frame clones, some missing. The sample lists 100,000 to 150,000 clones; 81% were seen once. The specimen sequenced was peripheral blood. The clonotype comes from a man in his thirties or forties with COVID-19, enrolled during active disease. The J gene is TRBJ2-2, the V gene TRBV6-4, with D perhaps matching TRBD2 (5 bases). Written as DNA, the CDR3 is TGTGCCAGCAGTGTCGGGACGAACACCGGGGAGCTGTTTTTT. It specifies CASSVGTNTGELFF.